This TCR beta chain derives from a study of blood T cell repertoires in COVID-19. Study in general: Acute and convalescent COVID-19 samples came from the United States, Italy and Spain.

V lost 1 base, J lost 4 bases, and 35 bases lay in between. This CDR3 contains 22 residues. From germline, CDR1 is LNHNV and CDR2 YYDKDF (reference sequence). As processed by the authors: Amplification of reference gene primers was used by the study to estimate nucleated cell counts. Libraries were prepared by immunoSEQ multiplex PCR; TCRdb keeps only in-frame clonotypes and omits some of them. That table gives V, J and clone size, and the DNA gave D and trimming. The top ten hold approximately 7% of the sample, which has fewer than 200,000 clones, more than 80% seen once. Sample: peripheral blood. The receptor comes from a human donor in a cohort sampled during active COVID-19. The genes are TRBV15 and TRBJ2-7, with D possibly TRBD2 on 6 matching bases. The CDR3 coding sequence is TGTGCCACCAGCAGAGCTATTGTAGAGATTCGGGATGGCGGGGCCGACATTTACGAGCAGTACTTC. Translating gives CATSRAIVEIRDGGADIYEQYF. Drawing the rest from reference TRBV15 and TRBJ2-7, the complete variable domain is DAMVIQNPRYQVTQFGKPVTLSCSQTLNHNVMYWYQQKSSQAPKLLFHYYDKDFNNEADTPDNFQSRRPNTSFCFLDIRSPGLGDTAMYLCATSRAIVEIRDGGADIYEQYFGPGTRLTVT.